These 7 T cell receptor beta chains originate from one sample sequenced in a study of blood T cell repertoires in COVID-19. Repertoires were generated with immunoSEQ multiplex PCR, while TCRdb's copy carries only in-frame clones and drops some. Here the sample spans more than 80,000 clones, approximately 80% being singletons. Specimen: peripheral blood. The source is a woman aged 60-75 years with acute or convalescent COVID-19.

The chain's CDR3 is CASSEFRAGGRSNTGELFF. The DNA of the CDR3 is TGTGCCAGCAGTGAATTCCGGGCGGGGGGCCGGTCGAACACCGGGGAGCTGTTTTTT. The chain combines TRBV6-1 with TRBJ2-2; 8 positions agree with TRBD2. The CDR3 has 19 amino acids. After removal of 2 bases from V and 0 bases from J, the junction contained 11 bases not matched to a gene. Germline loops: CDR1 MNHNS, CDR2 SASEGT.

The CDR3 DNA follows: TGTGCCATCTACCGGGAGAACTATGGCTACACCTTC. It specifies CAIYRENYGYTF. The chain links TRBV10-3 to TRBJ1-2; D is undetermined. Germline V gene data show CDR1 as ENHRY and CDR2 as SYGVKD. Trimming pared 8 bases from V and 2 bases from J, leaving 9 bases between. The CDR3 consists of 12 residues.

The chain recombines TRBV3-1 (or the pseudogene TRBV3-2) with TRBJ2-2; TRBD2 matches at 11 bases. CDR1 is LGHDT, CDR2 YNNKEL, per germline (reference sequence). Trimming at V came to 4 bases and at J to 3 bases, leaving 1 base not matched to a gene. The CDR3 loop spans 15 amino acids. CDR3 loop: CASSPGLADTGELFF. In nucleotides, the CDR3 is TGTGCCAGCAGCCCGGGACTAGCGGACACCGGGGAGCTGTTTTTT.

The chain uses TRBV6-5 and TRBJ2-3, with D unresolved. The V gene lost 0 bases and the J gene lost 3 bases, with 10 bases spanning the gap. The CDR3 loop spans 15 amino acids. Germline CDR1 reads MNHEY; CDR2 reads SVGAGI. CDR3 region: CASSYSGPRTDTQYF. In nucleotides, the CDR3 is TGTGCCAGCAGTTACTCAGGTCCGCGGACAGATACGCAGTATTTT.

This clone was seen only a few times. This chain uses TRBV11-2 with TRBJ1-4, with TRBD1 matching over 7 bases. The V segment lost 5 bases and the J segment 4 bases; nucleotides outside the gene matches: 4. The CDR3 totals 14 residues. Germline V CDR1 and CDR2: SGHAT, FQNNGV. CDR3 region: CASSPRGSNEKLFF. CDR3 coding DNA: TGTGCCAGCAGCCCCAGGGGGAGTAATGAAAAACTGTTTTTT.

This clone was observed a few times. This rearrangement joins TRBV6-2 or TRBV6-3 to TRBJ1-4; D call uncertain. The germline CDR1 and CDR2 sequences are MNHEY and SVGEGT. Trimming cost V 2 bases and J 0 bases, with 10 bases left between them. This CDR3 has 16 residues. CDR3 DNA sequence: TGTGCCAGCAGTTACCCTCACGGGACAACTAATGAAAAACTGTTTTTT. Translating gives CASSYPHGTTNEKLFF.

The V gene is TRBV30, the J gene TRBJ1-1, with unresolved D. The CDR3 is 13 amino acids. The V and J ends lost 3 bases and 3 bases respectively, with 11 bases between them. The V gene's germline CDR1 is GTSNPN and CDR2 SVGIG (reference sequence). The CDR3 DNA follows: TGTGCCTGGAGCTGGGCCGCAGACACTGAAGCTTTCTTT. It specifies CAWSWAADTEAFF.